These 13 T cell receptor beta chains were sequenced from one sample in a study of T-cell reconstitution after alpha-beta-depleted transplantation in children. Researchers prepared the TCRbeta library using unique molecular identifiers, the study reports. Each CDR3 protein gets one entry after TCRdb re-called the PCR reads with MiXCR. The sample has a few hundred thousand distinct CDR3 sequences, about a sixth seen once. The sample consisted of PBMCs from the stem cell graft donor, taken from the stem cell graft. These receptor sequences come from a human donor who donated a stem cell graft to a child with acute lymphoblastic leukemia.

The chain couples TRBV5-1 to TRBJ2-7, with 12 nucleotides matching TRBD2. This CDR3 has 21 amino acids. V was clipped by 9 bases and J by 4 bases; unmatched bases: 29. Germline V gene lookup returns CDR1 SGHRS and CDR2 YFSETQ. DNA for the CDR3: TGCGCCACCTCCAGGACCCCTACTGTTCTGACTAGCGGGAGTGGGTGGTACGAGCAGTACTTC. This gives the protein CATSRTPTVLTSGSGWYEQYF.

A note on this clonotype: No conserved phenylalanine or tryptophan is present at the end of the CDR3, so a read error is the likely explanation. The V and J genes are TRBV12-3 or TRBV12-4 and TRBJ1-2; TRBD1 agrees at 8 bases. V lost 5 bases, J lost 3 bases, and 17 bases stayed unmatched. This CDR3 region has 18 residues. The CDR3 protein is CASSPRFGTGTQYYGYTL. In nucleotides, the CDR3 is TGTGCCAGCAGTCCAAGATTCGGGACAGGAACCCAATACTATGGCTACACCTTA.

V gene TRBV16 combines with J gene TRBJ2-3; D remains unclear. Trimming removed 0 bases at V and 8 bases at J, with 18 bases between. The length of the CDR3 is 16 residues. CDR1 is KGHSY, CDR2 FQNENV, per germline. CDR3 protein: CASSQSISSPETTQYF. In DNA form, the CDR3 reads TGTGCCAGCAGCCAATCAATCAGTAGCCCTGAGACTACGCAGTATTTT.

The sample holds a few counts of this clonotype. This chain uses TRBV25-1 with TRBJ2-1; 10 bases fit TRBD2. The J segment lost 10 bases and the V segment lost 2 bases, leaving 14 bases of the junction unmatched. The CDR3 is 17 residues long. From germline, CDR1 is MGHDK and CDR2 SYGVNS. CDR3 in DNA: TGTGCCAGCAGTGAACCTTATAGCGGGGGGACCCGGGGGGAGCAGTTCTTC. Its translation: CASSEPYSGGTRGEQFF.

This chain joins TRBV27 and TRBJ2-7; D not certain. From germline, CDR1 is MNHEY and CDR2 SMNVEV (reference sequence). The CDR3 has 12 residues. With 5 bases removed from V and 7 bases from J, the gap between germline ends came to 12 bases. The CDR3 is CASSQDGREQYF. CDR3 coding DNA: TGTGCCAGCAGTCAGGACGGAAGAGAGCAGTACTTC.

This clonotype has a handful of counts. The CDR3 protein is CASSDGRYEQYF. In DNA form, the CDR3 reads TGTGCCAGCAGTGACGGGCGCTACGAGCAGTACTTC. The chain combines TRBV2 with TRBJ2-7, with D hard to call. The CDR3 contains 12 residues. Trimming removed 3 bases at V and 3 bases at J, with 6 bases between. In germline, CDR1 is SNHLY, CDR2 FYNNEI. Complete variable domain (other parts from reference TRBV2 and TRBJ2-7): EPEVTQTPSHQVTQMGQEVILRCVPISNHLYFYWYRQILGQKVEFLVSFYNNEISEKSEIFDDQFSVERPDGSNFTLKIRSTKLEDSAMYFCASSDGRYEQYFGPGTRLTVT.

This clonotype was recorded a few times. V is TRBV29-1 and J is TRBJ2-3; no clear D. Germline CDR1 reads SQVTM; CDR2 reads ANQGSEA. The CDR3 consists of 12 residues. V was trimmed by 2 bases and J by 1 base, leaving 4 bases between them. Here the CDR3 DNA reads TGCAGCGTTGAACTGGGCACAGATACGCAGTATTTT. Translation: CSVELGTDTQYF.

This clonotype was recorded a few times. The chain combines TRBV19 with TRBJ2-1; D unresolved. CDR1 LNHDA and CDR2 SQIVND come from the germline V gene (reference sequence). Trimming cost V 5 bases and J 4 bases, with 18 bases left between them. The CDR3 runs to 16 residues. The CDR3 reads CASSGDLGSSYNEQFF. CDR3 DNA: TGTGCCAGTAGTGGCGACCTGGGCAGTAGTTACAATGAGCAGTTCTTC.

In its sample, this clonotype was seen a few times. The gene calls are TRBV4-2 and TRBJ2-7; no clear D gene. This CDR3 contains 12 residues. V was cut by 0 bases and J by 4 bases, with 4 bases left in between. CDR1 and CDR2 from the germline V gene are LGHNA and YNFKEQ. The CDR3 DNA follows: TGTGCCAGCAGCCAAGACATGTACGAGCAGTACTTC. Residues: CASSQDMYEQYF.

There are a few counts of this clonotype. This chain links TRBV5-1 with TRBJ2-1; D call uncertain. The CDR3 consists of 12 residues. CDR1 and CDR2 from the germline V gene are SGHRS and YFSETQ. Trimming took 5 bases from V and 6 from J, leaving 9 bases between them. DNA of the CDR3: TGCGCCAGCAGTACGACCGTCAATGAGCAGTTCTTC. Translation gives CASSTTVNEQFF.

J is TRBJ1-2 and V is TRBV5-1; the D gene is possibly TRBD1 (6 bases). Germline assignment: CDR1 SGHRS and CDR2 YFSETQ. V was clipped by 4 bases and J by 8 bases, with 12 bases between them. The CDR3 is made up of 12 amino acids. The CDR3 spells CASSSTGNGYTF. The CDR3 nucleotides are TGCGCCAGCAGCAGTACAGGGAACGGCTACACCTTC.

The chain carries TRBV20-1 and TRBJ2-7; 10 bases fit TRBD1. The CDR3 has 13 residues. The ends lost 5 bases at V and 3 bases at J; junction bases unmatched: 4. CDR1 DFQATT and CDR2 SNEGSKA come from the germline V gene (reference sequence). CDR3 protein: CSAGTGASYEQYF. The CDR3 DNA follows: TGCAGTGCTGGGACAGGGGCCAGCTACGAGCAGTACTTC.

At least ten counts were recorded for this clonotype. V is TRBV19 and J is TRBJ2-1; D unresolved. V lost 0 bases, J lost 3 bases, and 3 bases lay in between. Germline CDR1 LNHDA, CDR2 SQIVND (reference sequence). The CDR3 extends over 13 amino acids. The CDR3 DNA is TGTGCCAGTAGTATAGACAGCTACAATGAGCAGTTCTTC. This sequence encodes CASSIDSYNEQFF.